The 28 T cell receptor beta chains below come from one sample, sequenced in a study of identifying expanded T cells in peripheral blood. The assay was immunoSEQ multiplex PCR, and TCRdb's table has in-frame clones only and misses some. The data contain approximately 85,000 clones, around four fifths of them seen just once; the ten biggest clones take up under 20%. Source material: blood. The receptors were sampled from a person aged 18 to 75 in good health.

This clone was observed a handful of times. This chain connects TRBV28 to TRBJ1-3; no clear D gene. The germline CDR1 and CDR2 sequences are MDHEN and SYDVKM. V lost 2 bases and J 2 bases, leaving 7 bases between the germline ends. CDR3 length equals 14 residues. The CDR3 DNA sequence: TGTGCCAGCAGTTTACGGGTTCCTGGAAACACCATATATTTT. Amino acid sequence: CASSLRVPGNTIYF.

The genes are TRBV29-1 and TRBJ1-5; the D gene is possibly TRBD1 (5 bases). The CDR3 loop spans 16 amino acids. Germline V lookup: CDR1 SQVTM, CDR2 ANQGSEA. Trimming cost V 5 bases and J 0 bases, with 17 bases left between them. CDR3 sequence (DNA): TGCAGCGTTACAACCGGGGCCACTAATAGCAATCAGCCCCAGCATTTT. Its translation is CSVTTGATNSNQPQHF.

J is TRBJ2-4 and V is TRBV27; tentatively, D is TRBD1 (6 bases). This CDR3 is built from 15 residues. V gave up 3 bases and J gave up 1 base, with 10 bases separating them. CDR1 and CDR2 (germline): MNHEY, SMNVEV (reference sequence). The CDR3 here is CASSLAGAAKNIQYF. In DNA form, the CDR3 reads TGTGCCAGCAGTTTGGCAGGGGCGGCCAAAAACATTCAGTACTTC.

The V gene is TRBV19, the J gene TRBJ2-3; 7 bases are a match to TRBD1. CDR1 and CDR2 (germline): LNHDA, SQIVND (reference sequence). Trimming at V came to 7 bases and at J to 6 bases, leaving 7 bases not matched to a gene. This CDR3 region has 13 residues. CDR3 region: CASTDRVADTQYF. CDR3 nucleotides: TGTGCCAGTACCGACAGGGTCGCCGATACGCAGTATTTT.

The chain combines TRBV7-2 with TRBJ2-3, with 7 bases identical to TRBD2. CDR1 SGHTA and CDR2 FQGNSA come from the germline V gene. The CDR3 totals 16 residues. V lost 6 bases, J lost 3 bases, and 12 bases stayed unmatched. This CDR3 is CASSLWAGASTDTQYF. As DNA, the CDR3 is TGTGCCAGCAGTCTCTGGGCGGGAGCGTCGACAGATACGCAGTATTTT.

V and J are TRBV11-3 and TRBJ2-1; D possibly corresponds to TRBD2 (6 bases). This CDR3 has 13 amino acids. V lost 5 bases to trimming and J lost 8 bases, with 13 bases between them. Germline lookup yields CDR1 SGHNT and CDR2 YENEEA. The CDR3 loop reads CASSPGWGDEQFF. CDR3 sequence (DNA): TGTGCCAGCAGCCCTGGATGGGGGGATGAGCAGTTCTTC. The full variable domain, completed using reference TRBV11-3 and TRBJ2-1, is EAGVVQSPRYKIIEKKQPVAFWCNPISGHNTLYWYLQNLGQGPELLIRYENEEAVDDSQLPKDRFSAERLKGVDSTLKIQPAELGDSAVYLCASSPGWGDEQFFGPGTRLTVL.

The gene calls are TRBV5-8 and TRBJ1-4; a possible D gene is TRBD1 (5 bases). There are 13 residues in the CDR3. CDR1 is SGHTS and CDR2 is YDEGEE in the germline V gene. Trimming left V 10 bases short and J 3 bases short, with 13 bases between. CDR3 region: CARIRAPNEKLFF. CDR3 coding DNA: TGTGCCCGGATCAGGGCCCCTAATGAAAAACTGTTTTTT.

The chain carries TRBV2 and TRBJ2-2; 9 bases are a match to TRBD2. The junction had 8 bases not matched to a gene; V was cut back by 6 bases and J by 0 bases. Germline V lookup: CDR1 SNHLY, CDR2 FYNNEI. The CDR3 covers 17 residues. The CDR3 here is CASSDSLAGPNTGELFF. The CDR3 DNA reads as TGTGCCAGCAGCGATTCCCTAGCGGGGCCGAACACCGGGGAGCTGTTTTTT. Complete variable domain (other parts from reference TRBV2 and TRBJ2-2): EPEVTQTPSHQVTQMGQEVILRCVPISNHLYFYWYRQILGQKVEFLVSFYNNEISEKSEIFDDQFSVERPDGSNFTLKIRSTKLEDSAMYFCASSDSLAGPNTGELFFGEGSRLTVL.

The rearrangement uses TRBV28 and TRBJ2-1; 12 bases line up with TRBD2. V shed 3 bases, J shed 7 bases, and the junction held 22 bases outside the gene matches. Germline V CDR1 and CDR2: MDHEN, SYDVKM. The CDR3 consists of 21 residues. CDR3 residues: CASSFGSGGGATSGRWNEQFF. CDR3 in DNA: TGTGCCAGCAGTTTTGGGTCGGGTGGCGGCGCGACTAGCGGGAGATGGAATGAGCAGTTCTTC.

The CDR3 bases are TGTGCCAGTAGTATCGGGCAGGGTGGTACTGAAGCTTTCTTT. This translates into CASSIGQGGTEAFF. The chain links TRBV19 to TRBJ1-1; possible D gene TRBD1, 5 bases. V lost 3 bases, J lost 5 bases, and 13 bases lay in between. Germline CDR1 reads LNHDA; CDR2 reads SQIVND (reference sequence). The CDR3 length is 14 residues.

This CDR3 reads CASSLAGFGQPQHF. The CDR3 nucleotides read TGTGCCAGCAGTTTAGCCGGGTTCGGTCAGCCCCAGCATTTT. The chain uses TRBV28 and TRBJ1-5, with no clear D. CDR3 size: 14 residues. CDR1 and CDR2 (germline): MDHEN, SYDVKM. V gave up 2 bases and J gave up 6 bases, with 11 bases separating them.

V usage is TRBV7-9 and J usage is TRBJ2-3; TRBD1 is a possible D gene (6 bases). The V gene's germline CDR1 is SEHNR and CDR2 FQNEAQ (reference sequence). V was pared by 3 bases and J by 1 base, with 11 bases between. The CDR3 extends over 15 amino acids. The DNA for the CDR3 is TGTGCCAGCAGCTTTAAAGGGGGAGGCACAGATACGCAGTATTTT. This translates into CASSFKGGGTDTQYF.

The chain links TRBV7-9 to TRBJ2-7; the match to TRBD2 covers 7 bases. The CDR3 totals 15 residues. Unmatched junction bases numbered 4, after V lost 0 bases and J lost 2 bases. Germline CDR1 is SEHNR and CDR2 is FQNEAQ (reference sequence). CDR3 sequence (DNA): TGTGCCAGCAGCTTAGCCGGCGGGGGACCCTACGAGCAGTACTTC. Translated: CASSLAGGGPYEQYF.

The rearrangement uses TRBV10-3 and TRBJ2-6; D may be TRBD1 (6 bases). Germline CDR1 is ENHRY and CDR2 is SYGVKD. This CDR3 spans 15 amino acids. Trimming shortened V by 7 bases and J by 0 bases, and 10 bases separated the two germline ends. The CDR3 sequence is CAITRGDSGANVLTF. CDR3 DNA: TGTGCCATCACCAGGGGCGACTCTGGGGCCAACGTCCTGACTTTC.

The table lists this clone with a count of one. V usage is TRBV6-1 and J usage is TRBJ2-1; perhaps TRBD2 as D (5 bases). Germline CDR1 MNHNS, CDR2 SASEGT. Trimming removed 3 bases at V and 2 bases at J, with 14 bases between. This CDR3 is 16 amino acids long. Here the CDR3 reads CASSDSLGEPYNEQFF. CDR3 coding DNA: TGTGCCAGCAGTGATTCTCTTGGGGAGCCCTACAATGAGCAGTTCTTC.

The genes are TRBV2 and TRBJ2-3; 13 bases fit TRBD2. Germline V CDR1 and CDR2: SNHLY, FYNNEI. This CDR3 is 17 amino acids long. The V and J ends lost 1 base and 6 bases, in that order; junction bases with no gene match: 7. CDR3 DNA sequence: TGTGCCAGCAGTGAAGGGGGACTAGCGGGAAGTGCGGATACGCAGTATTTT. Its translation is CASSEGGLAGSADTQYF.

The rearrangement links TRBV7-8 to TRBJ1-2; D uncertain. V was shortened by 1 base and J by 8 bases, with 14 bases between the two germline ends. The germline CDR1 and CDR2 sequences are SGHVS and FQNEAQ. The CDR3 is made up of 14 amino acids. This chain's CDR3 is CASSLVTDVRGYTF. CDR3 nucleotide sequence: TGTGCCAGCAGCTTAGTCACAGACGTTCGGGGCTACACCTTC.

V usage is TRBV7-3 and J usage is TRBJ2-3; 12 nucleotides align to TRBD2. Germline V CDR1 and CDR2: SGHTA, FQGTGA. This CDR3 contains 15 residues. The J segment lost 5 bases and the V segment lost 2 bases, leaving 2 bases of the junction unmatched. CDR3: CASSLGGLAGDTQYF. CDR3 DNA sequence: TGTGCCAGCAGCTTAGGGGGACTAGCGGGAGATACGCAGTATTTT.

The V call is TRBV7-8, the J call TRBJ2-5; no definite D call. The CDR3 is made up of 14 amino acids. V was pared by 5 bases and J by 5 bases, with 15 bases between. Germline V lookup: CDR1 SGHVS, CDR2 FQNEAQ. This chain's CDR3 is CASSLQVFGETQYF. The CDR3 bases are TGTGCCAGCAGCCTTCAGGTCTTCGGGGAGACCCAGTACTTC. The full variable domain, rest sourced from reference TRBV7-8 and TRBJ2-5, is GAGVSQSPRYKVAKRGQDVALRCDPISGHVSLFWYQQALGQGPEFLTYFQNEAQLDKSGLPSDRFFAERPEGSVSTLKIQRTQQEDSAVYLCASSLQVFGETQYFGPGTRLLVL.

V gene TRBV5-1 combines with J gene TRBJ2-3, with 14 bases matching TRBD2. The V segment lost 0 bases and the J segment 5 bases; nucleotides outside the gene matches: 2. CDR3 size: 16 residues. Per germline, CDR1 SGHRS and CDR2 YFSETQ. CDR3 sequence (DNA): TGCGCCAGCAGCTTGGCGGGACTAGCGGGAGTAGATACGCAGTATTTT. Translation gives CASSLAGLAGVDTQYF.

This rearrangement joins TRBV7-6 to TRBJ2-3; D not resolved. The germline V gene encodes CDR1 SGHVS and CDR2 FNYEAQ. Trimming stripped 2 bases from V and 3 bases from J, with 9 bases between. This CDR3 spans 14 amino acids. DNA for the CDR3: TGTGCCAGCAGCTTACAGGAAGGGACAGATACGCAGTATTTT. It codes for CASSLQEGTDTQYF.

For the CDR3, the DNA is TGTGCCAGTAGTAAGGTGAAGGGGGCGGGCACTGAAGCTTTCTTT. Encoded protein: CASSKVKGAGTEAFF. The chain uses TRBV19 and TRBJ1-1; TRBD1 agrees at 7 bases. CDR3 size: 15 residues. Losses at the gene ends were 4 bases for V and 4 bases for J; bases not matched to a gene: 9. CDR1 and CDR2 (germline): LNHDA, SQIVND (reference sequence).

The chain couples TRBV15 to TRBJ2-7; 9 bases fit TRBD1. Germline assignment: CDR1 LNHNV and CDR2 YYDKDF (reference sequence). Trimming cost V 5 bases and J 2 bases; bases outside gene matches: 7. The length of the CDR3 is 15 residues. Written as DNA, the CDR3 is TGTGCCACCAGCCAACAGACAGGGGGGACCTACGAGCAGTACTTC. Translating gives CATSQQTGGTYEQYF.

This clone is labeled medium-sized. V usage is TRBV9 and J usage is TRBJ2-1; possibly TRBD2 for D (5 bases). Per the germline V gene, CDR1 is SGDLS and CDR2 is YYNGEE. The CDR3 runs to 14 residues. The V gene lost 0 bases and the J gene lost 10 bases, with 14 bases spanning the gap. CDR3 in DNA: TGTGCCAGCAGCGTAGTAGGGCGGGCAGACGAGCAGTTCTTC. Translation gives CASSVVGRADEQFF.

This chain joins TRBV29-1 and TRBJ2-2; the D is unclear. The CDR3 has 13 residues. V lost 2 bases to trimming and J lost 6 bases, with 10 bases between them. Germline V lookup: CDR1 SQVTM, CDR2 ANQGSEA. The CDR3 protein is CSVESNSAGELFF. The DNA for the CDR3 is TGCAGCGTTGAATCTAATTCGGCCGGGGAGCTGTTTTTT.

V and J are TRBV9 and TRBJ1-1; unclear D gene. This CDR3 is built from 17 residues. V lost 0 bases, J lost 6 bases, and 21 bases lay in between. CDR1 and CDR2 from the germline V gene are SGDLS and YYNGEE. The CDR3 nucleotides read TGTGCCAGCAGCGTAGTCGGGATCGAAAAGGTGGGCGCTGAAGCTTTCTTT. Its protein product is CASSVVGIEKVGAEAFF.

This sequence joins TRBV7-2 and TRBJ1-1; D is unresolved. CDR1 and CDR2 (germline): SGHTA, FQGNSA. V was pared by 5 bases and J by 1 base, with 8 bases between. This CDR3 has 13 residues. Here the CDR3 DNA reads TGTGCCAGCAGCCCGGGTAGGAACACTGAAGCTTTCTTT. It specifies CASSPGRNTEAFF.

The rearrangement uses TRBV7-6 and TRBJ2-7; TRBD2 matches at 11 bases. Germline lookup yields CDR1 SGHVS and CDR2 FNYEAQ. The CDR3 extends over 17 amino acids. With V trimmed by 1 base and J by 3 bases, 8 bases remained unmatched. For the CDR3, the DNA is TGTGCCAGCAGCTTAGGGGGGACTAGCGGCCTCTTCTACGAGCAGTACTTC. Encoded protein: CASSLGGTSGLFYEQYF.